Sequencing of this T cell receptor beta chain was carried out in a study of blood T cell repertoires in COVID-19. Using immunoSEQ multiplex PCR, the repertoire was profiled, and TCRdb retains in-frame clones only, with some absent. The sample lists 55,000 to 75,000 clones, 60% to 80% occurring once. The CDR3 loop spans 14 amino acids. Looked up from germline, CDR1 is SGHRS and CDR2 is YFSETQ. The trim removed 4 bases at V and 2 bases at J, leaving 2 bases unmatched. What was sequenced was peripheral blood. The clonotype comes from an elderly man with active or convalescent COVID-19. The chain links TRBV5-1 to TRBJ1-2; 10 bases line up with TRBD1. The CDR3 protein is CASSTGQGNYGYTF. The DNA of the CDR3 is TGCGCCAGCAGCACGGGACAGGGGAACTATGGCTACACCTTC. Complete variable domain (other parts from reference TRBV5-1 and TRBJ1-2): KAGVTQTPRYLIKTRGQQVTLSCSPISGHRSVSWYQQTPGQGLQFLFEYFSETQRNKGNFPGRFSGRQFSNSRSEMNVSTLELGDSALYLCASSTGQGNYGYTFGSGTRLTVV.